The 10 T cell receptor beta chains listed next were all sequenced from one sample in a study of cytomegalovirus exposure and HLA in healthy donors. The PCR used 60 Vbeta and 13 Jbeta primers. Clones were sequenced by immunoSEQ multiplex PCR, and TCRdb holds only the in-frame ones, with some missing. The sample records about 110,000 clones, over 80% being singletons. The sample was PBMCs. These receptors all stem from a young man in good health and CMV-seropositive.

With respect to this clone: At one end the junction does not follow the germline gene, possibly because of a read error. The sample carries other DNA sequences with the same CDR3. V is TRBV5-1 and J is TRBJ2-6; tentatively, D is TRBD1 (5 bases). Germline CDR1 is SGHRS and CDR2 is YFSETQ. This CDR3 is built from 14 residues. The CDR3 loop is CASSLTAGANGLTF. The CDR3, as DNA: TGCGCCAGCAGCCTGACAGCTGGGGCCAACGGCCTGACTTTC.

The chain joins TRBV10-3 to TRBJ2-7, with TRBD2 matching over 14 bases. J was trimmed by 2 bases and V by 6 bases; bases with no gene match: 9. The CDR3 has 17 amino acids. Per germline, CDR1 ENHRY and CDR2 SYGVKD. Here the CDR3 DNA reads TGTGCCATCAGCCGACTAGCGGGGGGGCCGTCGCCCTACGAGCAGTACTTC. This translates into CAISRLAGGPSPYEQYF.

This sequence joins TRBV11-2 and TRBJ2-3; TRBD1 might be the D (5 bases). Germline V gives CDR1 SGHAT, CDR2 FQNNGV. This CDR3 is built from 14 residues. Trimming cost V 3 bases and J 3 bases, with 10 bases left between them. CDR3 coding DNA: TGTGCCAGCAGCTTGCGACAGACTACAGATACGCAGTATTTT. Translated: CASSLRQTTDTQYF.

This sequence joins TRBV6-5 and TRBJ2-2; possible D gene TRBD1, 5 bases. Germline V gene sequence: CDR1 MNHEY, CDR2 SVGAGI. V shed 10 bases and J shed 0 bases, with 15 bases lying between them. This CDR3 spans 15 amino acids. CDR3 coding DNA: TGTGCCACCGGTGGTGAGACAGCGAACACCGGGGAGCTGTTTTTT. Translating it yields CATGGETANTGELFF.

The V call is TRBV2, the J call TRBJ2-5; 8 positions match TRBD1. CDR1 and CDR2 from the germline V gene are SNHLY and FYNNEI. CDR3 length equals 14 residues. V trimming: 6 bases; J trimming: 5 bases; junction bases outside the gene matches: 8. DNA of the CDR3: TGTGCCAGCAGACTCCAGGGGGCAGCTGAGACCCAGTACTTC. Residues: CASRLQGAAETQYF.

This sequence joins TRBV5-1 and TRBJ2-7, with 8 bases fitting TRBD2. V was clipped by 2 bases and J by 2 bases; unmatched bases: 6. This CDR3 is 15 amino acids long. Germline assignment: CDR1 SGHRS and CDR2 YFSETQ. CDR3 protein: CASSLPGTSPYEQYF. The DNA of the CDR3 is TGCGCCAGCAGCTTACCCGGGACTAGTCCCTACGAGCAGTACTTC.

The CDR3 DNA reads TGTGCCAGTAGCCCTGCGGGGTTACAGCCCCAGCATTTT. Protein product: CASSPAGLQPQHF. V and J are TRBV19 and TRBJ1-5; D unclear. This CDR3 has 13 amino acids. Looked up from germline, CDR1 is LNHDA and CDR2 is SQIVND (reference sequence). V was pared by 6 bases and J by 7 bases, with 13 bases between.

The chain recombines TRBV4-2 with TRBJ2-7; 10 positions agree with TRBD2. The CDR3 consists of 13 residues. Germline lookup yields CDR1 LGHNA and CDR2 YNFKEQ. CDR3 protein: CAARAGGSYEQYF. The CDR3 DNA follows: TGTGCAGCAAGAGCGGGGGGGTCCTACGAGCAGTACTTC.

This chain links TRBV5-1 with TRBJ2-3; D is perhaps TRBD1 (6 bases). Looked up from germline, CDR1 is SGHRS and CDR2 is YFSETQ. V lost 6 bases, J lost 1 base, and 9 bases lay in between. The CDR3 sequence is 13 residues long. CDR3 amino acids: CASTPGGTDTQYF. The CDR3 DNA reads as TGCGCCAGCACGCCAGGGGGCACAGATACGCAGTATTTT.

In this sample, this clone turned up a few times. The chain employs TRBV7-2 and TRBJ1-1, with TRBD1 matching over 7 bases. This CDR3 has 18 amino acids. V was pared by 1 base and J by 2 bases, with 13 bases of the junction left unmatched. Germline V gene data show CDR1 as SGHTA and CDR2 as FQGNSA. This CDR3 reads CASSLEGRGFLGNTEAFF. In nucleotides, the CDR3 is TGTGCCAGCAGCTTAGAAGGCAGGGGGTTTTTGGGAAACACTGAAGCTTTCTTT.